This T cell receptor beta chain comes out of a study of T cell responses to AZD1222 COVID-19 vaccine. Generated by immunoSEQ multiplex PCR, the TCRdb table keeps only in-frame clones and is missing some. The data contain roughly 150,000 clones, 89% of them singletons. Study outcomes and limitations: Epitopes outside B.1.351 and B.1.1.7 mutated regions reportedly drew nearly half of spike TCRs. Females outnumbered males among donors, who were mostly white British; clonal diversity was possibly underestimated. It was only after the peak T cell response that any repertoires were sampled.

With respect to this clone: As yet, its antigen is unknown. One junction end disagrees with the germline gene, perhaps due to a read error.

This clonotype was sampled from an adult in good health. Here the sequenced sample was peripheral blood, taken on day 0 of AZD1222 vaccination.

The DNA for the CDR3 is TGTGCCAGCTCACCCGGGACAGGGGAGAATGGCAACACCTTC. This gives the protein CASSPGTGENGNTF. The genes are TRBV18 and TRBJ1-2; 10 bases agree with TRBD1. This CDR3 region has 14 residues. The germline gives CDR1 KGHSH, CDR2 LQKENI.